The 9 T cell receptor beta chains in this list originate from one sample, sequenced in a study of shared clonotypes between healthy human individuals. The table came from immunoSEQ multiplex PCR; TCRdb's copy has only in-frame clones and leaves some out. The sample lists more than 400,000 clones; roughly 95% were seen once. Input material: naive CD4+ T cells sorted from blood. Subset given: CD45RA+ positively selected. Every receptor here comes from a woman aged 30 to 39 in good health.

This chain links TRBV6-5 with TRBJ2-5, with 9 bases identical to TRBD1. The CDR3 has 15 amino acids. The ends lost 4 bases at V and 11 bases at J; junction bases unmatched: 14. The germline V gene has CDR1 MNHEY and CDR2 SVGAGI. In DNA form, the CDR3 reads TGTGCCAGCAGTTCCCCGGGACAGGGCCTGGAGGAGCAGTACTTC. Protein product: CASSSPGQGLEEQYF.

The genes are TRBV4-1 and TRBJ2-7; the match to TRBD1 covers 8 bases. Germline CDR1 reads MGHRA; CDR2 reads YSYEKL. J lost 1 base, V lost 4 bases, and 6 bases had no gene match. This CDR3 contains 15 residues. The CDR3 DNA reads TGCGCCAGCAGCCCACCCGGGACAGGTTCCTACGAGCAGTACTTC. Amino acids: CASSPPGTGSYEQYF.

The rearrangement links TRBV5-6 to TRBJ2-7, with TRBD1 matching 7 bases. Germline assignment: CDR1 SGHDT and CDR2 YYEEEE. CDR3 length: 14 amino acids. V shed 5 bases, J shed 7 bases, and the junction held 12 bases outside the gene matches. For the CDR3, the DNA is TGTGCCAGCAGAAGGGAAACAGGGGAGACAGAGCAGTACTTC. Translation: CASRRETGETEQYF.

The rearrangement uses TRBV7-2 and TRBJ1-2; 7 bases map to TRBD1. The CDR3 extends over 15 amino acids. After removal of 1 base from V and 8 bases from J, the junction contained 10 bases not matched to a gene. Germline V gives CDR1 SGHTA, CDR2 FQGNSA. This CDR3 reads CASSLVGRGGRGYTF. The CDR3 nucleotides read TGTGCCAGCAGCTTAGTTGGCAGGGGGGGACGGGGCTACACCTTC.

The DNA for the CDR3 is TGTGCCAGCAGCAAACTAGGTATCGCCTACGAGCAGTACTTC. This encodes CASSKLGIAYEQYF. The V call is TRBV7-2, the J call TRBJ2-7; D might be TRBD2 (5 bases). The CDR3 runs 14 residues. CDR1 is SGHTA and CDR2 is FQGNSA in the germline V gene. Trimming pared 5 bases from V and 2 bases from J, leaving 13 bases between.

V usage is TRBV6-6 and J usage is TRBJ2-7; D remains unclear. The CDR3 length is 13 residues. CDR1 and CDR2 (germline): MNHNY, SVGAGI (reference sequence). V was pared by 7 bases and J by 3 bases, with 13 bases between. The chain's CDR3 is CASISRTSYEQYF. CDR3 in DNA: TGTGCCAGCATCTCCAGGACGAGCTACGAGCAGTACTTC.

This chain links TRBV15 with TRBJ1-5; a weak D match, TRBD1 (5 bases). Trimming shortened V by 4 bases and J by 6 bases, and 25 bases separated the two germline ends. The CDR3 runs to 18 residues. The germline gives CDR1 LNHNV, CDR2 YYDKDF (reference sequence). The CDR3 is CATSTWTRGEGLSQPQHF. DNA of the CDR3: TGTGCCACCAGCACCTGGACACGAGGAGAAGGGTTGAGTCAGCCCCAGCATTTT.

V and J are TRBV5-1 and TRBJ1-5, with D possibly matching TRBD1 (5 bases). Trimming removed 4 bases from V and 6 bases from J, with 14 bases in between. The CDR3 covers 14 residues. Germline values: CDR1 SGHRS, CDR2 YFSETQ. CDR3 sequence reads: CASSPGNVLQPQHF. DNA of the CDR3: TGCGCCAGCAGCCCAGGGAACGTCCTTCAGCCCCAGCATTTT.

The chain combines TRBV10-3 with TRBJ1-2; 9 bases map to TRBD1. Germline V gives CDR1 ENHRY, CDR2 SYGVKD. The CDR3 runs 13 residues. The junction had 6 bases not matched to a gene; V was cut back by 5 bases and J by 8 bases. This CDR3 reads CAISPGQGWGYTF. In DNA form, the CDR3 reads TGTGCCATCAGTCCGGGACAGGGATGGGGCTACACCTTC.